This T cell receptor beta chain emerged from a study of siplizumab effects on memory and regulatory T cells. Clones were sequenced by immunoSEQ multiplex PCR, and TCRdb holds only the in-frame ones, with some missing. The sample consists of over 100,000 clones, about 93% of them appearing once. This clone was seen a single time. The sample was Tregs sorted from blood. This receptor was taken from a human donor in good health.

The CDR3 nucleotides read TGTGCCAGCAGCAACGCCGACATCGGTGGCTACACCTTC. This encodes CASSNADIGGYTF. V and J are TRBV5-5 and TRBJ1-2; D gene ambiguous. This CDR3 comprises 13 residues. Deletions cut 4 bases from V and 7 bases from J, with 14 bases between. CDR1 and CDR2 from the germline V gene are SGHKS and YYEKEE (reference sequence). Combining the CDR3 with reference TRBV5-5 and TRBJ1-2 gives the whole variable domain DAGVTQSPTHLIKTRGQQVTLRCSPISGHKSVSWYQQVLGQGPQFIFQYYEKEERGRGNFPDRFSARQFPNYSSELNVNALLLGDSALYLCASSNADIGGYTFGSGTRLTVV.